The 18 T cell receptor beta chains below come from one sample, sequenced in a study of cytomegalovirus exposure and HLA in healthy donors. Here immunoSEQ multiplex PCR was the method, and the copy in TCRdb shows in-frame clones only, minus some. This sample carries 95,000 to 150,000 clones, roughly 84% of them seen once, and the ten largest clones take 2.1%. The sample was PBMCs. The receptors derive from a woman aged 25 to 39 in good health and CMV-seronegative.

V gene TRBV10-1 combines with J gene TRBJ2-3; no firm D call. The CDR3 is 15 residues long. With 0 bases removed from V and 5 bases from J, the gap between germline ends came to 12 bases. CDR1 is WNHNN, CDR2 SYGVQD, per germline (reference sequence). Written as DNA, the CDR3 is TGCGCCAGCAGTGAGTCCTTCGCGGTCCAAGATACGCAGTATTTT. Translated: CASSESFAVQDTQYF.

The CDR3 region has the DNA TGTGCCAGCAGCGTAGACGCGAGGGACTATGGCTACACCTTC. This encodes CASSVDARDYGYTF. The chain uses TRBV9 and TRBJ1-2; no clear D gene. V lost 0 bases, J lost 3 bases, and 9 bases lay in between. Germline V CDR1 and CDR2: SGDLS, YYNGEE. CDR3 length: 14 residues.

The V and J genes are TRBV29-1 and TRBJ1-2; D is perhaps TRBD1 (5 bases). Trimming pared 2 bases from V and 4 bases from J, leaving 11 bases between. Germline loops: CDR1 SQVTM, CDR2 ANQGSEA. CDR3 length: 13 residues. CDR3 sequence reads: CSVEPQQGYGYTF. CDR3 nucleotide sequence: TGCAGCGTTGAACCCCAGCAGGGCTATGGCTACACCTTC.

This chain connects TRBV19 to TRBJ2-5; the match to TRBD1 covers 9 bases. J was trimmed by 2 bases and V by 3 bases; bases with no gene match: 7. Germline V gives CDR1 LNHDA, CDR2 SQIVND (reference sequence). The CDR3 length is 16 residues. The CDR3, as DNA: TGTGCCAGTAGTATCTCGGCACAGGGGGCACAAGAGACCCAGTACTTC. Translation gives CASSISAQGAQETQYF.

The CDR3 DNA reads as TGTGCCAGCAGAATCAGGACTTATAGCAATCAGCCCCAGCATTTT. It translates to CASRIRTYSNQPQHF. The chain combines TRBV6-6 with TRBJ1-5; D uncertain. The CDR3 is 15 residues long. Trimming took 6 bases from V and 0 from J, leaving 12 bases between them. The germline V gene encodes CDR1 MNHNY and CDR2 SVGAGI (reference sequence).

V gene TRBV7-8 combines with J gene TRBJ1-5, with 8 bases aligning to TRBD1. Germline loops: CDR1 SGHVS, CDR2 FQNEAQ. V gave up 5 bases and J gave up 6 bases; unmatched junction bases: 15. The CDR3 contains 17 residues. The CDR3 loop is CASSLGRQGAWSQPQHF. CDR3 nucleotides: TGTGCCAGCAGCCTAGGGAGGCAGGGGGCGTGGAGTCAGCCCCAGCATTTT. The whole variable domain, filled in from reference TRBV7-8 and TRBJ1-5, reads GAGVSQSPRYKVAKRGQDVALRCDPISGHVSLFWYQQALGQGPEFLTYFQNEAQLDKSGLPSDRFFAERPEGSVSTLKIQRTQQEDSAVYLCASSLGRQGAWSQPQHFGDGTRLSIL.

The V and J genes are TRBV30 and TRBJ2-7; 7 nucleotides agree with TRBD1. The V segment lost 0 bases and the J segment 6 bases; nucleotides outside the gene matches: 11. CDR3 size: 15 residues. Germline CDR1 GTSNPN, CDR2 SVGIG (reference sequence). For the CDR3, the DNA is TGTGCCTGGAGTGTAGGGACAGTGGCCCTCTCCGAGCAGTACTTC. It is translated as CAWSVGTVALSEQYF.

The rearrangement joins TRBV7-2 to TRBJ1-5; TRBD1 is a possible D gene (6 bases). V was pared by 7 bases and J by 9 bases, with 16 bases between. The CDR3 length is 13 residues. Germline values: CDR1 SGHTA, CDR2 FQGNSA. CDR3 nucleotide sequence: TGTGCCAGCACCGAGCTGGGGGGGCGGCCCCAGCATTTT. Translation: CASTELGGRPQHF.

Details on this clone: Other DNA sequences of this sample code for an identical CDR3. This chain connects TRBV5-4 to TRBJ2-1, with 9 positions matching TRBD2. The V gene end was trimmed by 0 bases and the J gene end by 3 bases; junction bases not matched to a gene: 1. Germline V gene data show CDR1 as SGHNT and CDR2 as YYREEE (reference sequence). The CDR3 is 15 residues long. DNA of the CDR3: TGTGCCAGCAGCTTGGGGCGGGGGGGCTACAATGAGCAGTTCTTC. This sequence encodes CASSLGRGGYNEQFF.

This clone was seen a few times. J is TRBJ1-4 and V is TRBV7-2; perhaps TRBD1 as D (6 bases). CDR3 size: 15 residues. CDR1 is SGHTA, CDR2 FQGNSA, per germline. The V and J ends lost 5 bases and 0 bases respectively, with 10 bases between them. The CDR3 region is CASSLRQATNEKLFF. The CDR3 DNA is TGTGCCAGCAGCCTCCGACAGGCAACTAATGAAAAACTGTTTTTT. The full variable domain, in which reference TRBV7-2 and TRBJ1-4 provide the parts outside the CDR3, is GAGVSQSPSNKVTEKGKDVELRCDPISGHTALYWYRQSLGQGLEFLIYFQGNSAPDKSGLPSDRFSAERTGGSVSTLTIQRTQQEDSAVYLCASSLRQATNEKLFFGSGTQLSVL.

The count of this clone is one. CDR3 residues: CAISGTSSGELFF. The CDR3 region has the DNA TGTGCCATCAGTGGGACTAGCTCCGGGGAGCTGTTTTTT. The chain couples TRBV10-3 to TRBJ2-2; 8 nucleotides match TRBD2. CDR1 and CDR2 from the germline V gene are ENHRY and SYGVKD. CDR3 length: 13 amino acids. With V trimmed by 4 bases and J by 6 bases, 1 base remained unmatched.

CDR3 protein: CASSLGGTSGVSYEQYF. In nucleotides, the CDR3 is TGTGCCAGCAGCTTAGGCGGGACTAGCGGGGTATCCTACGAGCAGTACTTC. The chain uses TRBV7-8 and TRBJ2-7, with 13 nucleotides matching TRBD2. This CDR3 is 17 amino acids long. Germline V gives CDR1 SGHVS, CDR2 FQNEAQ. The J segment lost 1 base and the V segment lost 1 base, leaving 4 bases of the junction unmatched.

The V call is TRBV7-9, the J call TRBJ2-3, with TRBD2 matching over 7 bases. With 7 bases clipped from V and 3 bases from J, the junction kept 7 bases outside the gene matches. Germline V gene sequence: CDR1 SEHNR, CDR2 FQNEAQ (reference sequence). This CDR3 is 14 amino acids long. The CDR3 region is CASNPRGVTDTQYF. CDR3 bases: TGTGCCAGCAACCCCCGGGGGGTAACAGATACGCAGTATTTT.

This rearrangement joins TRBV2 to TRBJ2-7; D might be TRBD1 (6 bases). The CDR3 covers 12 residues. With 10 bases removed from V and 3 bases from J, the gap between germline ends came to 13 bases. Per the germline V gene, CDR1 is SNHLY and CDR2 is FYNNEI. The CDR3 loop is CAIGLTGYEQYF. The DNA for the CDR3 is TGTGCCATCGGATTGACAGGCTACGAGCAGTACTTC.

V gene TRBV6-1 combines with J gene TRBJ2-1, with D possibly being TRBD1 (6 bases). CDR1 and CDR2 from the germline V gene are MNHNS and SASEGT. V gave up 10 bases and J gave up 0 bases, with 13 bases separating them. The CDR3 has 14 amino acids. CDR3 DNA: TGTGCCATCAGCAGGGGTTTCTCCTACAATGAGCAGTTCTTC. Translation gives CAISRGFSYNEQFF.

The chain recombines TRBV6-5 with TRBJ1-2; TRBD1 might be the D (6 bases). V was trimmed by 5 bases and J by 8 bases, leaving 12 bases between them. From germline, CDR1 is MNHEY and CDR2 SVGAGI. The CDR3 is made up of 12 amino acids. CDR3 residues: CASSETGHGYTF. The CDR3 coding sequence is TGTGCCAGCAGTGAGACAGGCCACGGCTACACCTTC.

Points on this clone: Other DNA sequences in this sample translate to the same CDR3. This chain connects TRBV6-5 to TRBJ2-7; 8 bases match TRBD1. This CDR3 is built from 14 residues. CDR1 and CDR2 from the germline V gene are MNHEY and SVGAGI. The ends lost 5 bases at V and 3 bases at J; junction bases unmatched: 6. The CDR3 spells CASSLGTGHYEQYF. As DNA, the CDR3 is TGTGCCAGCAGTCTTGGGACAGGACACTACGAGCAGTACTTC.

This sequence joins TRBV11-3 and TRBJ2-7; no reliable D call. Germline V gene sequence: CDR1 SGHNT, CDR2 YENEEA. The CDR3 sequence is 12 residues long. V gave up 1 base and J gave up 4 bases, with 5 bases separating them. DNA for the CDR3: TGTGCCAGCAGCTTAGCCCGGTACGAGCAGTACTTC. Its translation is CASSLARYEQYF. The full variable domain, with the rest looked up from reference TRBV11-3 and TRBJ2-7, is EAGVVQSPRYKIIEKKQPVAFWCNPISGHNTLYWYLQNLGQGPELLIRYENEEAVDDSQLPKDRFSAERLKGVDSTLKIQPAELGDSAVYLCASSLARYEQYFGPGTRLTVT.